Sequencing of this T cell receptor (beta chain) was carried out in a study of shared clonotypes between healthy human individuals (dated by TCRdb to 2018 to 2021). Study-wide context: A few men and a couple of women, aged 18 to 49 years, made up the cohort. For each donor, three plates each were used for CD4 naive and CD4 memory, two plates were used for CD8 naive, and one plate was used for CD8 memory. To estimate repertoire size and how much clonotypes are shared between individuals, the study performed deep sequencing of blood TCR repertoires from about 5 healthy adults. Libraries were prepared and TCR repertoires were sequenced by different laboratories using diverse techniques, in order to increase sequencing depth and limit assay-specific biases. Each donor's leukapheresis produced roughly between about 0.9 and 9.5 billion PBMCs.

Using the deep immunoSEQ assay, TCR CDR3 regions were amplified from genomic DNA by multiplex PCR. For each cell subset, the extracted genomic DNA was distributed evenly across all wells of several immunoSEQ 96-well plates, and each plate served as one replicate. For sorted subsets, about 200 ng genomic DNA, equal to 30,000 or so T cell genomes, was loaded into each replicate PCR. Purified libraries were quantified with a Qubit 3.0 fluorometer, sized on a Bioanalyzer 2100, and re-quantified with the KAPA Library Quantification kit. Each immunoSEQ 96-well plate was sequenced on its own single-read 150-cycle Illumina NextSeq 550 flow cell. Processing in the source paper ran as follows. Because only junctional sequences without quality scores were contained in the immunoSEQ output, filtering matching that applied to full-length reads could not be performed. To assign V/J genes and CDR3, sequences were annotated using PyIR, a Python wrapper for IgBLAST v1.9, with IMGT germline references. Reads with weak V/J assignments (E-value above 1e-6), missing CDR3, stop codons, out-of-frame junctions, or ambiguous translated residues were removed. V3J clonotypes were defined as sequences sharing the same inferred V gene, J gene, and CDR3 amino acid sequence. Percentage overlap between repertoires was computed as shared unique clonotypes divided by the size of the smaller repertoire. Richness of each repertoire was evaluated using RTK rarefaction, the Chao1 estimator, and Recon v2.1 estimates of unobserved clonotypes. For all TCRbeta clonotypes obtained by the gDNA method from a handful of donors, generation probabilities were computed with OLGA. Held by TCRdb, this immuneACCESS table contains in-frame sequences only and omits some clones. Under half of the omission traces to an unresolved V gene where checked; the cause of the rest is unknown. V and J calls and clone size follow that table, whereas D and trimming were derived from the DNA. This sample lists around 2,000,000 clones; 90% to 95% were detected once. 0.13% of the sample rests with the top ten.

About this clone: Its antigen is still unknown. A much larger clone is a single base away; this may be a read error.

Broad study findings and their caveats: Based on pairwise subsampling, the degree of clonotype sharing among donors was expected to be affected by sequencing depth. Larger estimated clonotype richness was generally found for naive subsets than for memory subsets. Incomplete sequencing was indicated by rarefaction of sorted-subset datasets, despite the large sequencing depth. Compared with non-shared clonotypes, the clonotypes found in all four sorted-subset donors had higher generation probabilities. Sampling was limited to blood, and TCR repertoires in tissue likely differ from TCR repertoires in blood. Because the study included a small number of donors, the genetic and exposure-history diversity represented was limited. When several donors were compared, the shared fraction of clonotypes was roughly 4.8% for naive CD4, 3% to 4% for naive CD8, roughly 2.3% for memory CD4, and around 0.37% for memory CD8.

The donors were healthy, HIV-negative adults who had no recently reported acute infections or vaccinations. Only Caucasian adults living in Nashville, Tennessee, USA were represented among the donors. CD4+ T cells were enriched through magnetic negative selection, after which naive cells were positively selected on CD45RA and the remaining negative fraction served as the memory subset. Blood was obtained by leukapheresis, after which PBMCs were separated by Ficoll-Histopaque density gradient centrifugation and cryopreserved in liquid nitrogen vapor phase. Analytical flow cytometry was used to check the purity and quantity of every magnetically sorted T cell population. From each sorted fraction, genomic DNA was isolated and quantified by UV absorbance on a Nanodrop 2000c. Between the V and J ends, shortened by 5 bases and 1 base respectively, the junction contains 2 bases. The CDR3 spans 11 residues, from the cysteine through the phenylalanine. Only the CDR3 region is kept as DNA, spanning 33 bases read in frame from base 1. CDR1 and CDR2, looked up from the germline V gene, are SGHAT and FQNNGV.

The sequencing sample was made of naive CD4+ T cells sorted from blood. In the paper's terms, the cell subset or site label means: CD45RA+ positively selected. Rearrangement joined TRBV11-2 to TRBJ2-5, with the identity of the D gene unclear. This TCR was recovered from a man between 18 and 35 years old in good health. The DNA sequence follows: TGTGCCAGCAGCACCCAAGAGACCCAGTACTTC. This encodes CASSTQETQYF. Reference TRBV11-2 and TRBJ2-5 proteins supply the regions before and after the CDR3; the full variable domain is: EAGVAQSPRYKIIEKRQSVAFWCNPISGHATLYWYQQILGQGPKLLIQFQNNGVVDDSQLPKDRFSAERLKGVDSTLKIQPAKLEDSAVYLCASSTQETQYFGPGTRLLVL.